This T cell receptor beta chain was found in a study of tumor and adjacent non-tumor tissue in lung cancer. Study-wide background: Patients were aged about 30 to 80, approximately 11 men and about five women, stage I to III. Findings and limits, study-wide: Normal lung showed higher cumulative top 100 clone frequency than tumor. TCR diversity was significantly greater in tumor than normal lung tissue.

This sample's RNA came from whole unsorted tissue. CDR3 length: 13 residues. To note about this clonotype: The target antigen is unknown. This could be a read error, since a much larger clone is one nucleotide away.

A modified ARM-PCR protocol with three rounds of nested PCR amplified TCRbeta. TCRdb analysed the multiplex PCR reads with MiXCR anew, one entry per CDR3 protein. The sample lists over 110,000 distinct CDR3 sequences, approximately 72% occurring once. Specimen: lung tumor tissue. This sequence joins TRBV12-3 or TRBV12-4 and TRBJ1-2, with D unresolved. This TCR was recovered from a man between 60 and 75 years old with small cell lung cancer. The CDR3 is CDSSFRRGYGYTF. The DNA for the CDR3 is TGTGACAGCAGTTTTCGGCGTGGCTATGGCTACACCTTC.